This TCR beta chain emerged from a study of blood T cell repertoires in COVID-19. The germline CDR1 and CDR2 sequences are DFQATT and SNEGSKA (reference sequence). The CDR3 has 15 amino acids. With V trimmed by 3 bases and J by 6 bases, 11 bases remained unmatched. Authors' analysis steps: Amplified reference gene primers provided the basis for estimating nucleated cell counts. The protocol was immunoSEQ multiplex PCR, while the TCRdb copy is restricted to in-frame clones and leaves out a portion. Clone size and the V and J calls come from that table; the DNA yielded D and trimming. The table lists approximately 480,000 clones, 89% of them singletons, with approximately 0.9% in the top ten.

Material: peripheral blood. V is TRBV20-1 and J is TRBJ2-7; 10 nucleotides line up with TRBD1. This sequence was found in a man aged 18 to 35 with COVID-19, enrolled during active disease. This CDR3 reads CSASRTRDRGFEQYF. The CDR3 DNA reads as TGCAGTGCTAGTCGCACAAGGGACAGGGGATTCGAGCAGTACTTC.